This note documents a single T cell receptor beta chain sequence. Antigen unknown. The data were obtained in a study of CD8+CD57+ T cells in acquired aplastic anemia. Study overall: Each DNA sample taken from sorted CD4+ and CD8+ cells came to 3 to 3.5 ug on average.

The CDR3 has 13 amino acids. V dropped 10 bases and J dropped 9; count of bases not matched to a gene: 14. The V gene's germline CDR1 is LNHDA and CDR2 SQIVND (reference sequence). Genomic DNA acted as the template from which TCR beta VDJ combination and CDR3 sequence profiling were carried out. Each CDR3 protein gets one entry after TCRdb re-called the reads with MiXCR. The sample records about 120,000 distinct CDR3 sequences, about 60% being singletons. Broader study findings: Significance was not reached for CD8+ Simpson's diversity between patients and controls.

Patients included in sequencing had previously demonstrated CD8+CD57+ cell expansion by flow cytometry. None of the patients had been given any therapy when their blood was sampled. This clonotype was obtained from a human donor with aplastic anemia. Material for sequencing was sorted CD4+, CD8+, or CD8+CD57+ T cells (not recorded which) from PBMCs. The rearrangement uses TRBV19 and TRBJ2-7; TRBD2 matches at 8 bases. The CDR3 bases are TGTGCCACCAGGGGTGCGGGGGGCGCGTGGCAGTACTTC. Translation: CATRGAGGAWQYF. Drawing the rest from reference TRBV19 and TRBJ2-7, the complete variable domain is DGGITQSPKYLFRKEGQNVTLSCEQNLNHDAMYWYRQDPGQGLRLIYYSQIVNDFQKGDIAEGYSVSREKKESFPLTVTSAQKNPTAFYLCATRGAGGAWQYFGPGTRLTVT.